This entry features one T cell receptor beta chain sequence. The CDR3 covers 16 residues. The germline V gene encodes CDR1 SGHNT and CDR2 YYREEE (reference sequence). Trimming took off 3 bases at V and 5 bases at J, with 20 bases between the two ends. Method: immunoSEQ multiplex PCR; TCRdb's copy keeps in-frame clones and lacks some. The sample carries about 97,000 clones, more than 85% recorded once. This sample was taken from a study of control samples from healthy donors and cancer patients. The sequencing sample was made of blood. This receptor was taken from a man in his thirties or forties in good health. This chain connects TRBV5-4 to TRBJ1-1, with D perhaps TRBD1 (6 bases). The CDR3 is CASSWAPLGGWTEAFF. DNA of the CDR3: TGTGCCAGCAGCTGGGCGCCATTGGGGGGCTGGACTGAAGCTTTCTTT.